What follows is one T cell receptor beta chain and its context. The table came from immunoSEQ multiplex PCR; TCRdb's copy has only in-frame clones and leaves some out. In the table there are approximately 1.9 million clones, over 85% of which are singletons. This sample was taken from a study of shared clonotypes between healthy human individuals. CD45RO-negative CD8 cells positively selected for CCR7 made up the naive population, which excluded terminally differentiated effector memory CD45RA+ cells. CDR1 is SEHNR, CDR2 FQNEAQ, per germline (reference sequence). Trimming removed 2 bases at V and 3 bases at J, with 11 bases between. The CDR3 sequence is 14 residues long.

This clonotype was obtained from a man between 18 and 29 years old in good health. Some clones in this sample may be carry-over from other donors' samples. The V call is TRBV7-9, the J call TRBJ2-7; D call uncertain. The source material was naive CD8+ T cells from PBMCs. CDR3 region: CASSLRTTYYEQYF. Here the CDR3 DNA reads TGTGCCAGCAGCTTACGAACCACTTACTACGAGCAGTACTTC.